This is a list of T cell receptor beta chains from one sample in a study of T-cell reconstitution after alpha-beta-depleted transplantation in children. MiXCR was run by TCRdb on the PCR reads, yielding one entry per CDR3 protein. The data show some 130,000 distinct CDR3 sequences, with 9.7% seen just once and less than 25% held by the top ten. Sequencing used PBMCs, mostly from graft donor cells, obtained 180 days after TCRalphabeta/CD19-depleted stem cell transplant. These receptors came from a girl under two years old who had a stem cell transplant for combined immunodeficiency, so the T cells may come from the graft donor. Both conserved end residues are part of each CDR3. The D gene is left open where the match is weak. Not every row has a clone size; where given, it reads once, few, many or a size class.

size: many
D: TRBD1
V: TRBV7-8
J: TRBJ2-7
CDR3: CASSAGFKLWGQGSFVEQYF
DNA: TGTGCCAGCAGCGCAGGGTTCAAATTGTGGGGACAGGGTTCCTTCGTCGAGCAGTACTTC

size: many
D: -
V: TRBV5-1
J: TRBJ1-5
CDR3: CASSLDSYSNQPQHF
DNA: TGCGCCAGCAGCTTGGATTCTTATAGCAATCAGCCCCAGCATTTT

size: few
D: -
V: TRBV12-3/TRBV12-4
J: TRBJ2-1
CDR3: CASSPRWESYNEQFF
DNA: TGTGCCAGCAGCCCTCGTTGGGAGTCCTACAATGAGCAGTTCTTC

size: few
D: -
V: TRBV3-1
J: TRBJ1-1
CDR3: CASSSKPRDTEAFF
DNA: TGTGCCAGCAGCTCAAAGCCACGGGACACTGAAGCTTTCTTT

size: few
D: -
V: TRBV15
J: TRBJ2-7
CDR3: CATSRDLGQDGYEQYF
DNA: TGTGCCACCAGCAGAGATCTCGGCCAGGATGGATACGAGCAGTACTTC

size: many
D: TRBD2
V: TRBV20-1
J: TRBJ2-5
CDR3: CSASLGPGLAGGETQYF
DNA: TGCAGTGCTAGCCTCGGACCGGGACTAGCGGGAGGAGAGACCCAGTACTTC

size: few
D: -
V: TRBV29-1
J: TRBJ2-7
CDR3: CSVGSPYEQYF
DNA: TGCAGCGTTGGCAGTCCCTACGAGCAGTACTTC

size: few
D: -
V: TRBV29-1
J: TRBJ2-2
CDR3: CSVAGRGKNTGELFF
DNA: TGCAGCGTTGCGGGGAGGGGGAAGAACACCGGGGAGCTGTTTTTT

size: -
D: -
V: TRBV29-1
J: TRBJ1-5
CDR3: CSVKGPRGGLAHSNQPQHF
DNA: TGCAGCGTGAAGGGGCCAAGAGGAGGGTTGGCCCATAGCAATCAGCCCCAGCATTTT

size: few
D: -
V: TRBV6-5
J: TRBJ2-5
CDR3: CASSYSQAAETQYF
DNA: TGTGCCAGCAGTTACTCACAGGCGGCGGAAACCCAGTACTTC

size: few
D: -
V: TRBV19
J: TRBJ1-1
CDR3: CASSPPGAAWAFF
DNA: TGTGCCAGTAGTCCCCCCGGGGCAGCCTGGGCTTTCTTT

size: -
D: -
V: TRBV5-1
J: TRBJ1-4
CDR3: CASSLEGILNEKLFF
DNA: TGCGCCAGCAGCTTGGAGGGAATCCTTAATGAAAAACTGTTTTTT

size: few
D: -
V: TRBV19
J: TRBJ2-7
CDR3: CASSIGTAGGWDEQYF
DNA: TGTGCCAGTAGTATAGGGACGGCCGGAGGTTGGGACGAGCAGTACTTC

size: few
D: -
V: TRBV9
J: TRBJ2-5
CDR3: CASSASQGTQYF
DNA: TGTGCCAGCAGCGCCTCGCAGGGGACCCAGTACTTC

size: few
D: -
V: TRBV12-3/TRBV12-4
J: TRBJ1-5
CDR3: CASSFGLGAGQPQHF
DNA: TGTGCCAGCAGTTTCGGTTTGGGGGCTGGTCAGCCCCAGCATTTT

size: -
D: -
V: TRBV19
J: TRBJ2-2
CDR3: CATSHREANTGELFF
DNA: TGTGCCACTTCCCACAGGGAGGCGAACACCGGGGAGCTGTTTTTT

size: many
D: -
V: TRBV20-1
J: TRBJ2-2
CDR3: CSASRRSAGELFF
DNA: TGCAGTGCTAGCCGAAGGTCGGCCGGGGAGCTGTTTTTT

size: -
D: TRBD2
V: TRBV19
J: TRBJ2-7
CDR3: CASSGLAGYRQQYF
DNA: TGTGCCAGTAGTGGGTTAGCGGGATATCGCCAGCAGTACTTC

size: few
D: TRBD2
V: TRBV18
J: TRBJ2-2
CDR3: CASSPLAGTNTGELFF
DNA: TGTGCCAGCTCACCATTAGCGGGGACGAACACCGGGGAGCTGTTTTTT

size: few
D: TRBD1
V: TRBV5-8
J: TRBJ1-1
CDR3: CASSSGQAPLYEAEAFF
DNA: TGTGCCAGCAGCTCGGGACAGGCCCCACTATACGAGGCTGAAGCTTTCTTT